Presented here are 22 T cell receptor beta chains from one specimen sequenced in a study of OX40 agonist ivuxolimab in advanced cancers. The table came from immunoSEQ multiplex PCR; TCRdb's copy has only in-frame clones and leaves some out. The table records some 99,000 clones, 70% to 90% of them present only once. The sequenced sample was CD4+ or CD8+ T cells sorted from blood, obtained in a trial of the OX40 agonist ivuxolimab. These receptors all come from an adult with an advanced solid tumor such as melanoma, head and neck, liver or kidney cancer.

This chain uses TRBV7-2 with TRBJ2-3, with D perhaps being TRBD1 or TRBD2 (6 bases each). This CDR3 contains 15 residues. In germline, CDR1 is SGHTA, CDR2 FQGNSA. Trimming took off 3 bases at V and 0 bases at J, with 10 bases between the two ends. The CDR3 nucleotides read TGTGCCAGCAGCTTTTCGGGGGCCAGCACAGATACGCAGTATTTT. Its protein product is CASSFSGASTDTQYF. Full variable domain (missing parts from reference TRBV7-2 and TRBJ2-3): GAGVSQSPSNKVTEKGKDVELRCDPISGHTALYWYRQSLGQGLEFLIYFQGNSAPDKSGLPSDRFSAERTGGSVSTLTIQRTQQEDSAVYLCASSFSGASTDTQYFGPGTRLTVL.

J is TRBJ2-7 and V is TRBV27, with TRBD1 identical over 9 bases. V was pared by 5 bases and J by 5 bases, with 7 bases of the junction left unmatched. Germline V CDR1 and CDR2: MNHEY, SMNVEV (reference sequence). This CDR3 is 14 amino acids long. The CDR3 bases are TGTGCCAGCAGTCCGGCGGGACAGGGCCACGAGCAGTACTTC. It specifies CASSPAGQGHEQYF.

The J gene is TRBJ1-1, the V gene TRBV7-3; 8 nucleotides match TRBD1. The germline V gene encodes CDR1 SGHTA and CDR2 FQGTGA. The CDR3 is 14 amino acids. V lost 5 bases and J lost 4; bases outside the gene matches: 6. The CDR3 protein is CASSPRTGTTEAFF. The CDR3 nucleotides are TGTGCCAGCAGCCCCCGGACAGGGACCACTGAAGCTTTCTTT.

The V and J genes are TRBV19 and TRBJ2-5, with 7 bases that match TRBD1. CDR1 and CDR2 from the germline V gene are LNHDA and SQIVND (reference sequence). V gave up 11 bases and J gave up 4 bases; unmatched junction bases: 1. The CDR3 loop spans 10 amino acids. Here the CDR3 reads CASGGETQYF. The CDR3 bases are TGTGCCTCAGGGGGAGAGACCCAGTACTTC.

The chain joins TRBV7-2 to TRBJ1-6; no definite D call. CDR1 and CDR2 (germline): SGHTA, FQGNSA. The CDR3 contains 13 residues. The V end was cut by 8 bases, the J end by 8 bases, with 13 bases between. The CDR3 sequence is CASGPRPDSPLHF. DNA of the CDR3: TGTGCCAGCGGCCCCCGCCCGGATTCACCCCTCCACTTT.

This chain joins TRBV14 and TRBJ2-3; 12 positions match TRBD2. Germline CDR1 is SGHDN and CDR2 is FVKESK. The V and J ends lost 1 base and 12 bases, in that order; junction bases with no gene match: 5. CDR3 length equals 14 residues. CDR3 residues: CASSQVGLAGQQYF. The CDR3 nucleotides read TGTGCCAGCAGCCAAGTCGGACTAGCGGGGCAACAGTATTTT.

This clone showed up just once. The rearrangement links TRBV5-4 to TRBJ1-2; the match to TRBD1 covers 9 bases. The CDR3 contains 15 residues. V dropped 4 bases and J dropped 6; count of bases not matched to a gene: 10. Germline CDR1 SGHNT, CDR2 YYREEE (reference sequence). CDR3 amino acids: CASSTKFDRGDGYTF. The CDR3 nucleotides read TGTGCCAGCAGCACAAAATTCGACAGGGGGGATGGCTACACCTTC.

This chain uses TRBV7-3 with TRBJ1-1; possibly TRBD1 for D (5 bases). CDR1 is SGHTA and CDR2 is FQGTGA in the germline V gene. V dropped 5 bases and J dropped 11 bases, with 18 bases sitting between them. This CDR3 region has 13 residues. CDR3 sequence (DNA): TGTGCCAGCAGCCCGGGCCCGGGACTGGGGGCTTTCTTT. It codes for CASSPGPGLGAFF.

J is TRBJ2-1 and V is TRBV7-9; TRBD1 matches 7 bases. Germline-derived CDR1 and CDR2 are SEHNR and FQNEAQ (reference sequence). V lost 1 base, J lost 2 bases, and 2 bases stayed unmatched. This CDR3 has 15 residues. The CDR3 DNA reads TGTGCCAGCAGCTTAGGGCAGGGGGCCTACAATGAGCAGTTCTTC. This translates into CASSLGQGAYNEQFF.

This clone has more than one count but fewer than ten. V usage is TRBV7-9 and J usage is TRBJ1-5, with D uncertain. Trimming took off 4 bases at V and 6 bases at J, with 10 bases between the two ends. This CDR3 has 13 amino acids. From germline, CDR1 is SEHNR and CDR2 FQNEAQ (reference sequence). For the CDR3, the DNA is TGTGCCAGCAGCTCCTCATTTACTCAGCCCCAGCATTTT. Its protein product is CASSSSFTQPQHF. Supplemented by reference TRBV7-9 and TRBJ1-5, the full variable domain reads DTGVSQNPRHKITKRGQNVTFRCDPISEHNRLYWYRQTLGQGPEFLTYFQNEAQLEKSRLLSDRFSAERPKGSFSTLEIQRTEQGDSAMYLCASSSSFTQPQHFGDGTRLSIL.

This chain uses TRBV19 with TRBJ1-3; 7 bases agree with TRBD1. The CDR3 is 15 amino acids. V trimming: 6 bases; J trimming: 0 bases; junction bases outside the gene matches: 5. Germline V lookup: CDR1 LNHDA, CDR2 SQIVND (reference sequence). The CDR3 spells CASRTTGHSGNTIYF. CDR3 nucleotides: TGTGCCAGTAGAACGACAGGGCACTCTGGAAACACCATATATTTT. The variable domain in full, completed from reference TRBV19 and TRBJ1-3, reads DGGITQSPKYLFRKEGQNVTLSCEQNLNHDAMYWYRQDPGQGLRLIYYSQIVNDFQKGDIAEGYSVSREKKESFPLTVTSAQKNPTAFYLCASRTTGHSGNTIYFGEGSWLTVV.

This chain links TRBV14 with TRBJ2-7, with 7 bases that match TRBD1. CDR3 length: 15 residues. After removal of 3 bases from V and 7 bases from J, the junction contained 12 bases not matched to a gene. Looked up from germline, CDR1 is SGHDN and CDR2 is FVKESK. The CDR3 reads CASSHPDRTLGEQYF. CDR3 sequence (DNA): TGTGCCAGCAGCCACCCGGACAGGACGCTGGGGGAGCAGTACTTC. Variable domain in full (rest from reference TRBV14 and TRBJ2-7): EAGVTQFPSHSVIEKGQTVTLRCDPISGHDNLYWYRRVMGKEIKFLLHFVKESKQDESGMPNNRFLAERTGGTYSTLKVQPAELEDSGVYFCASSHPDRTLGEQYFGPGTRLTVT.

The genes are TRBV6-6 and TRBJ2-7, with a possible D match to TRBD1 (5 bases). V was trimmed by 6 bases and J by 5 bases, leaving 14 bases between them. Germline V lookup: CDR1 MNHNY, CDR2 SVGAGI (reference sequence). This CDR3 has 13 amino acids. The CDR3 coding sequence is TGTGCCAGCAGATCAGGGTTGTTCGACGAGCAGTACTTC. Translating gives CASRSGLFDEQYF.

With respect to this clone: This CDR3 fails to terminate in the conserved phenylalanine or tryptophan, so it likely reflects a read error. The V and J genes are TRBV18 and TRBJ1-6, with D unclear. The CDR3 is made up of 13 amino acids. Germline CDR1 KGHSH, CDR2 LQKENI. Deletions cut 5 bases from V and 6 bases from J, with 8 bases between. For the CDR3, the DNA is TGTGCCAGCTCAGCCGACGGTAATTCACCCCTCCACCTT. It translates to CASSADGNSPLHL.

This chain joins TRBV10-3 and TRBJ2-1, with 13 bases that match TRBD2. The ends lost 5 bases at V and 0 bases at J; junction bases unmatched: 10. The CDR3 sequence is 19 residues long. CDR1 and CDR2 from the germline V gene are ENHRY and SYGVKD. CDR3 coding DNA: TGTGCCATCAGTTCCACTAGCGGGGGGGCCTCGAGCTCCTACAATGAGCAGTTCTTC. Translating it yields CAISSTSGGASSSYNEQFF.

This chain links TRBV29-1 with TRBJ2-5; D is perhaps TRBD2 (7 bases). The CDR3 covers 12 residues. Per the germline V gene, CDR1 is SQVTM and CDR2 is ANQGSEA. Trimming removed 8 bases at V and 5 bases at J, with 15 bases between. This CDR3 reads CSSRGARETQYF. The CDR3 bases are TGCAGCAGCCGGGGGGCCCGGGAGACCCAGTACTTC.

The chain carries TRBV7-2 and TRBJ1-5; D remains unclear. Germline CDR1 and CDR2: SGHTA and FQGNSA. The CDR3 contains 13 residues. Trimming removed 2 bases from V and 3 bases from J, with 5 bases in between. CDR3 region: CASSLIDNQPQHF. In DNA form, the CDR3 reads TGTGCCAGCAGCTTAATTGACAATCAGCCCCAGCATTTT.

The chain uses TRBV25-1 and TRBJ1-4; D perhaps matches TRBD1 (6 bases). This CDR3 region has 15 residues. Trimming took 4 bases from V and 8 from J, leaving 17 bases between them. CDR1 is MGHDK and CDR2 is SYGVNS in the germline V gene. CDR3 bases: TGTGCCAGCAGTGCCTGGACAGCGAATGCGGAAAAACTGTTTTTT. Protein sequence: CASSAWTANAEKLFF.

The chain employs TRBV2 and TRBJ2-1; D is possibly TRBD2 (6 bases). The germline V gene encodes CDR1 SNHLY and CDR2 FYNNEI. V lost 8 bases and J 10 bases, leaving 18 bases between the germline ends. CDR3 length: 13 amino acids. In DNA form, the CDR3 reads TGTGCCAGCGGCCTAGTGGGGGGTAGGGAGCAGTTCTTC. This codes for CASGLVGGREQFF.

CDR3 nucleotide sequence: TGTGCCAGTAGTGGTCGGCCCTCACCGGAACGACAGAAGGGCTACACCTTC. Amino acids: CASSGRPSPERQKGYTF. This chain uses TRBV19 with TRBJ1-2, with D maybe TRBD1 (5 bases). The CDR3 is 17 amino acids. Germline-derived CDR1 and CDR2 are LNHDA and SQIVND (reference sequence). V lost 5 bases to trimming and J lost 8 bases, with 27 bases between them.

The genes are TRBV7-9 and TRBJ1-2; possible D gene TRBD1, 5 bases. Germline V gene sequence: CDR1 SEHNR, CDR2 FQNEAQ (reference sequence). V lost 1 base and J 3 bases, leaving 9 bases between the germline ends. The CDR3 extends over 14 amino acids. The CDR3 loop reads CASSLEQGDYGYTF. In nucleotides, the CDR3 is TGTGCCAGCAGCTTAGAACAAGGGGACTATGGCTACACCTTC.

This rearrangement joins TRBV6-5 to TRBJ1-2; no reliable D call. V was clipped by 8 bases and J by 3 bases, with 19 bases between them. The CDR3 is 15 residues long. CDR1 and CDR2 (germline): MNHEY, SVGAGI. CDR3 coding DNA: TGTGCCAGCTCACGAGGTGGTGGAACTTACTATGGCTACACCTTC. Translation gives CASSRGGGTYYGYTF.